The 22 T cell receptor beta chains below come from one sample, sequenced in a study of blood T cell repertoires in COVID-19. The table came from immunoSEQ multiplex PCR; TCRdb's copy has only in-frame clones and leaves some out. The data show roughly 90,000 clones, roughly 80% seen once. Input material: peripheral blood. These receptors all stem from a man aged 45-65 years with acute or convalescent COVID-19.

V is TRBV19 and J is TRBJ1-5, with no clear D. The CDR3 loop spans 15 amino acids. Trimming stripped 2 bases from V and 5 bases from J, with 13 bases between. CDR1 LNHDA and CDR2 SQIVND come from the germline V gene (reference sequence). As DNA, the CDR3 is TGTGCCAGTAGTATACAGGCGGAGGGCTATCAGCCCCAGCATTTT. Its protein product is CASSIQAEGYQPQHF.

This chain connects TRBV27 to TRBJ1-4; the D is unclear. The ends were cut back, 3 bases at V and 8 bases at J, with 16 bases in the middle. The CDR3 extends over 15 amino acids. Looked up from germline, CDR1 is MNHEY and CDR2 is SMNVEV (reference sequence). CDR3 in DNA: TGTGCCAGCAGTTTGAGAGGTGCTCTTGGAGAAAAACTGTTTTTT. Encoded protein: CASSLRGALGEKLFF.

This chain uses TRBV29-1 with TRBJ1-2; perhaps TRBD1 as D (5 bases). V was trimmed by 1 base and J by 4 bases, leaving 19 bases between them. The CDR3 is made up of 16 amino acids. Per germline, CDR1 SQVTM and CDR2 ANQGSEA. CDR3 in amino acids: CSVEVPPPGHPYGYTF. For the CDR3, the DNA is TGCAGCGTTGAAGTACCACCTCCCGGACACCCCTATGGCTACACCTTC.

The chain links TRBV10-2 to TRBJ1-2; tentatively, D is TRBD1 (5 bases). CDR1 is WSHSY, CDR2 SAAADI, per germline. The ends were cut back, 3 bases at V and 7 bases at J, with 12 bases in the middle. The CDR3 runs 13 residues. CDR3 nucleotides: TGCGCCAGCAGTGAAGGGGTTTCCTCTGGCTACACCTTC. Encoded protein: CASSEGVSSGYTF.

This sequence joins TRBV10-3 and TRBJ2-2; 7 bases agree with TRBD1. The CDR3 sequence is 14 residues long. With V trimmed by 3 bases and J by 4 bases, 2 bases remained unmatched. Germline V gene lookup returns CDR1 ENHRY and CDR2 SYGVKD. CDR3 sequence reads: CAISDEGATGELFF. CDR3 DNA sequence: TGTGCCATCAGTGACGAGGGGGCCACCGGGGAGCTGTTTTTT.

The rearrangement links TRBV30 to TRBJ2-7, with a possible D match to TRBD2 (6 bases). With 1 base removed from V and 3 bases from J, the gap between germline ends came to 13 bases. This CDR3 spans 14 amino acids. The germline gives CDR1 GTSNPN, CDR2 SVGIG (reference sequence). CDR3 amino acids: CAWSAPLADYEQYF. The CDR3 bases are TGTGCCTGGAGTGCCCCGTTAGCGGACTACGAGCAGTACTTC. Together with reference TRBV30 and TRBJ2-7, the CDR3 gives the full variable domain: SQTIHQWPATLVQPVGSPLSLECTVEGTSNPNLYWYRQAAGRGLQLLFYSVGIGQISSEVPQNLSASRPQDRQFILSSKKLLLSDSGFYLCAWSAPLADYEQYFGPGTRLTVT.

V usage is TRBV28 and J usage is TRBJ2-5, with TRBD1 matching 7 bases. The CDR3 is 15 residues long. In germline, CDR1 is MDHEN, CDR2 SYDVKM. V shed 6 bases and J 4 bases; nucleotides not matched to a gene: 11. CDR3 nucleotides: TGTGCCAGCAGCCCCTCAGGGGGATTGAGAGAGACCCAGTACTTC. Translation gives CASSPSGGLRETQYF. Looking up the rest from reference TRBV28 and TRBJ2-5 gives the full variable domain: DVKVTQSSRYLVKRTGEKVFLECVQDMDHENMFWYRQDPGLGLRLIYFSYDVKMKEKGDIPEGYSVSREKKERFSLILESASTNQTSMYLCASSPSGGLRETQYFGPGTRLLVL.

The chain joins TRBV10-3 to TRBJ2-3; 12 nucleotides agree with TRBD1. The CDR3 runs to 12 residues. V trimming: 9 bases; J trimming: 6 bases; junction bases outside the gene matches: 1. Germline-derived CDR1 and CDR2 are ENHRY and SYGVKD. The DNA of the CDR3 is TGTGCCATGGGACAGGGGGCGGATACGCAGTATTTT. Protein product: CAMGQGADTQYF.

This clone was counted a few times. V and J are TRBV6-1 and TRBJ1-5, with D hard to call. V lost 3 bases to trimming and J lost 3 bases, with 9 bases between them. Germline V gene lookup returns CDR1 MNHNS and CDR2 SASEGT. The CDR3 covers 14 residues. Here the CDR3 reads CASSDLQHNQPQHF. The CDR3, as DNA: TGTGCCAGCAGTGATTTACAGCACAATCAGCCCCAGCATTTT.

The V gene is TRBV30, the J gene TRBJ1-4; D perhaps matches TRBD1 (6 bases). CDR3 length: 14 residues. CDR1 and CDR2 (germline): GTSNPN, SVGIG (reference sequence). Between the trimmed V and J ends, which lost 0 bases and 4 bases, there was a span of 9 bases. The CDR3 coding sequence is TGTGCCTGGAGTGTAACAGGGCGTAATGAAAAACTGTTTTTT. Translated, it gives CAWSVTGRNEKLFF.

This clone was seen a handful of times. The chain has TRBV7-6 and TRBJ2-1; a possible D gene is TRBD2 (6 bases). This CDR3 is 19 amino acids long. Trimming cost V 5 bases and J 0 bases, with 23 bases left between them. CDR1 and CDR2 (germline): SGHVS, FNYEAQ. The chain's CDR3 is CASSPRGGAALLSYNEQFF. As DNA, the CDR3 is TGTGCCAGCAGCCCTCGGGGAGGTGCTGCCCTCCTCTCCTACAATGAGCAGTTCTTC. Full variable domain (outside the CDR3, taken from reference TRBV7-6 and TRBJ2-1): GAGVSQSPRYKVTKRGQDVALRCDPISGHVSLYWYRQALGQGPEFLTYFNYEAQQDKSGLPNDRFSAERPEGSISTLTIQRTEQRDSAMYRCASSPRGGAALLSYNEQFFGPGTRLTVL.

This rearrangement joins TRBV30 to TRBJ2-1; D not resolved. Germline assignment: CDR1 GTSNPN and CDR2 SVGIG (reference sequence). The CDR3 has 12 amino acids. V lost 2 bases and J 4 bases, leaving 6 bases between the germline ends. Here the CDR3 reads CAWSWAYNEQFF. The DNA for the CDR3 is TGTGCCTGGAGTTGGGCTTACAATGAGCAGTTCTTC.

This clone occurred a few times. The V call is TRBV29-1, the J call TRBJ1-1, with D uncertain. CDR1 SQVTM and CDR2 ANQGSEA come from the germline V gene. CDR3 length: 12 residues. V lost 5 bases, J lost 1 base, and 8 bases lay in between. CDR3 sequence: CSVSIQNTEAFF. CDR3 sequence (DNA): TGCAGCGTTTCCATTCAGAACACTGAAGCTTTCTTT. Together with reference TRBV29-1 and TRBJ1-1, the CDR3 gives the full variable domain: SAVISQKPSRDICQRGTSLTIQCQVDSQVTMMFWYRQQPGQSLTLIATANQGSEATYESGFVIDKFPISRPNLTFSTLTVSNMSPEDSSIYLCSVSIQNTEAFFGQGTRLTVV.

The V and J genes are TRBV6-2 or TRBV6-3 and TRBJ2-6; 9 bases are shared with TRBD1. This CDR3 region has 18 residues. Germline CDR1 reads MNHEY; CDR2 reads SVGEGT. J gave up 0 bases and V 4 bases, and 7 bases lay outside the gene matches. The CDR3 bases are TGTGCCAGCAGTTCTTTTTGGGACAGGGACTCTGGGGCCAACGTCCTGACTTTC. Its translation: CASSSFWDRDSGANVLTF.

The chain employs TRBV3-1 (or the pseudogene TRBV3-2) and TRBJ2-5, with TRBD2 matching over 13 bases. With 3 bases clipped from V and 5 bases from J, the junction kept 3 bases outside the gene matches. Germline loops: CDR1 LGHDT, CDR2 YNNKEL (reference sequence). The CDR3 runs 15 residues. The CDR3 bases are TGTGCCAGCAGCCATCAACTAGCGGGGGGGGAGACCCAGTACTTC. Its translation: CASSHQLAGGETQYF.

The CDR3 spells CASSLGTSGSYEQYF. As DNA, the CDR3 is TGTGCCAGCAGTTTAGGGACTAGCGGCTCCTACGAGCAGTACTTC. The rearrangement uses TRBV28 and TRBJ2-7, with TRBD2 identical over 11 bases. CDR1 MDHEN and CDR2 SYDVKM come from the germline V gene. This CDR3 contains 15 residues. Unmatched junction bases numbered 0, after V lost 2 bases and J lost 0 bases.

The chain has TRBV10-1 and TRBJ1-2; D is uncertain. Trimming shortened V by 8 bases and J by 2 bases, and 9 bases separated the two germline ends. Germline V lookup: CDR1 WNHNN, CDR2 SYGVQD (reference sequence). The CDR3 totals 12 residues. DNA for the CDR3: TGCGCCAGCCCCCTGCTAAACTATGGCTACACCTTC. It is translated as CASPLLNYGYTF.

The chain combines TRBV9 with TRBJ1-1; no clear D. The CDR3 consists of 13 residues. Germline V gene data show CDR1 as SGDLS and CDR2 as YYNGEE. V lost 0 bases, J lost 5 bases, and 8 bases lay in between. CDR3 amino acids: CASSVGAGTEAFF. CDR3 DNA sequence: TGTGCCAGCAGCGTAGGGGCTGGGACTGAAGCTTTCTTT.

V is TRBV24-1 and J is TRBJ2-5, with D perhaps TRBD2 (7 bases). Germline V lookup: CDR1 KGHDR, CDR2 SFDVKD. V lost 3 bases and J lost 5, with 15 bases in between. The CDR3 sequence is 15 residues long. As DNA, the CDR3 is TGTGCCACCAGTGATGGGGGGGCCGGGCTTGAGACCCAGTACTTC. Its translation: CATSDGGAGLETQYF.

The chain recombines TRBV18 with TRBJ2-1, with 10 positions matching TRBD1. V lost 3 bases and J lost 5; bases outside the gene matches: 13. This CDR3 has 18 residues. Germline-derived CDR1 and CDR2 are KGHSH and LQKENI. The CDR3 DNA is TGTGCCAGCTCACCCCTAGAATCGGGACAGGGGTTGAACAATGAGCAGTTCTTC. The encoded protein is CASSPLESGQGLNNEQFF. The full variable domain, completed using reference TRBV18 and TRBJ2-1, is NAGVMQNPRHLVRRRGQEARLRCSPMKGHSHVYWYRQLPEEGLKFMVYLQKENIIDESGMPKERFSAEFPKEGPSILRIQQVVRGDSAAYFCASSPLESGQGLNNEQFFGPGTRLTVL.

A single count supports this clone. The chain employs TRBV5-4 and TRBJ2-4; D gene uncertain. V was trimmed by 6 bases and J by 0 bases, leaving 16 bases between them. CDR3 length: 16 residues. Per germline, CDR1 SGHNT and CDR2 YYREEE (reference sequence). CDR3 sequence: CASTTYGSLAKNIQYF. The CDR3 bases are TGTGCCAGCACCACCTACGGGTCCTTAGCCAAAAACATTCAGTACTTC.

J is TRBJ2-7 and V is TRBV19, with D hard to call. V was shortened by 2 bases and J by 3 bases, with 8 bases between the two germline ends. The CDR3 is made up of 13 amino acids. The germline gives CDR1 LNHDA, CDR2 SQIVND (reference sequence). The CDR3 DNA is TGTGCCAGTAGTATAATGAGAGACTACGAGCAGTACTTC. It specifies CASSIMRDYEQYF.